The 25 T cell receptor beta chains below were found in one sample sequenced in a study of OX40 agonist ivuxolimab in advanced cancers. Assay: immunoSEQ multiplex PCR; the TCRdb copy retains only in-frame clones and omits some. The sample lists 95,000 to 150,000 clones, 80% to 90% occurring once. This material consisted of CD4+ or CD8+ T cells sorted from blood, taken in a trial of the OX40 agonist ivuxolimab. All receptors come from an adult with an advanced solid tumor such as melanoma, head and neck, liver or kidney cancer.

This clone was observed a single time. The J gene is TRBJ2-3, the V gene TRBV2; 12 nucleotides agree with TRBD2. There are 15 residues in the CDR3. The trim removed 4 bases at V and 3 bases at J, leaving 2 bases unmatched. The germline gives CDR1 SNHLY, CDR2 FYNNEI. CDR3 bases: TGTGCCAGCAGTGTAACTAGCGGGGGGACAGATACGCAGTATTTT. Its protein product is CASSVTSGGTDTQYF.

This chain connects TRBV18 to TRBJ2-2; 7 nucleotides line up with TRBD1. This CDR3 has 17 residues. Germline V gene sequence: CDR1 KGHSH, CDR2 LQKENI. Trimming removed 2 bases from V and 0 bases from J; junction bases left unmatched: 6. The CDR3: CASSPSRTGANTGELFF. CDR3 sequence (DNA): TGTGCCAGCTCACCATCCCGGACAGGCGCGAACACCGGGGAGCTGTTTTTT.

V usage is TRBV27 and J usage is TRBJ2-3, with TRBD2 matching 11 bases. With V trimmed by 4 bases and J by 5 bases, 5 bases remained unmatched. This CDR3 has 15 amino acids. CDR1 MNHEY and CDR2 SMNVEV come from the germline V gene (reference sequence). In DNA, the CDR3 is TGTGCCAGCAGTTCGCTAGCGGGGGGTAAAGATACGCAGTATTTT. This encodes CASSSLAGGKDTQYF.

The chain employs TRBV14 and TRBJ1-1; D is uncertain. Trimming removed 4 bases at V and 6 bases at J, with 9 bases between. In germline, CDR1 is SGHDN, CDR2 FVKESK. The CDR3 consists of 12 residues. CDR3 residues: CASSLPSSEAFF. The CDR3 nucleotides are TGTGCCAGCAGCCTCCCTTCCTCTGAAGCTTTCTTT.

The rearrangement links TRBV7-9 to TRBJ2-7, with a tentative D call TRBD1 (5 bases). CDR1 is SEHNR, CDR2 FQNEAQ, per germline (reference sequence). V lost 2 bases, J lost 5 bases, and 13 bases lay in between. CDR3 length equals 14 residues. As DNA, the CDR3 is TGTGCCAGCAGCTTAATGCAGGGTTTCGACGAGCAGTACTTC. Translating gives CASSLMQGFDEQYF.

The rearrangement joins TRBV15 to TRBJ1-1; perhaps TRBD1 as D (6 bases). The CDR3 is 16 amino acids. Germline V lookup: CDR1 LNHNV, CDR2 YYDKDF (reference sequence). V dropped 0 bases and J dropped 3 bases, with 14 bases sitting between them. CDR3 coding DNA: TGTGCCACCAGCAGAGATCCCGACAGGACGGACACTGAAGCTTTCTTT. Encoded protein: CATSRDPDRTDTEAFF.

The chain joins TRBV7-2 to TRBJ2-1, with 12 bases aligning to TRBD2. This CDR3 is built from 14 residues. From germline, CDR1 is SGHTA and CDR2 FQGNSA. V trimming: 5 bases; J trimming: 11 bases; junction bases outside the gene matches: 7. The CDR3 here is CASSPRTSGVQQFF. In nucleotides, the CDR3 is TGTGCCAGCAGCCCGAGGACTAGCGGGGTACAGCAGTTCTTC.

The chain combines TRBV5-1 with TRBJ1-1; tentatively, D is TRBD1 (5 bases). Germline assignment: CDR1 SGHRS and CDR2 YFSETQ. V was pared by 5 bases and J by 3 bases, with 11 bases between. The CDR3 sequence is 13 residues long. The CDR3 here is CASSWGDHTEAFF. Written as DNA, the CDR3 is TGCGCCAGCAGTTGGGGGGACCACACTGAAGCTTTCTTT.

This clone was seen a single time. The CDR3 nucleotides are TGTGCCAGCAGCTTACTGACAGGTTATAGCAATCAGCCCCAGCATTTT. Encoded protein: CASSLLTGYSNQPQHF. The chain is built from TRBV7-2 and TRBJ1-5, with a possible D match to TRBD1 (6 bases). CDR3 length: 16 amino acids. Per germline, CDR1 SGHTA and CDR2 FQGNSA. V was cut by 2 bases and J by 0 bases, with 11 bases left in between.

This clone was counted a single time. V gene TRBV2 combines with J gene TRBJ1-5; possible D gene TRBD1, 5 bases. V gave up 6 bases and J gave up 5 bases, with 8 bases separating them. Per germline, CDR1 SNHLY and CDR2 FYNNEI. The CDR3 sequence is 12 residues long. CDR3: CASRGLDQPQHF. For the CDR3, the DNA is TGTGCCAGCAGGGGGCTGGATCAGCCCCAGCATTTT.

This clone has only one observation. This chain joins TRBV6-5 and TRBJ1-2; 7 bases are a match to TRBD1. Unmatched junction bases numbered 10, after V lost 7 bases and J lost 8 bases. There are 13 residues in the CDR3. Germline V gene data show CDR1 as MNHEY and CDR2 as SVGAGI. As DNA, the CDR3 is TGTGCCAGCACCCAGGGGGTCGGTGAAGGCTACACCTTC. Its protein product is CASTQGVGEGYTF.

The V and J genes are TRBV28 and TRBJ1-2, with D maybe TRBD1 (6 bases). The V gene lost 5 bases and the J gene lost 5 bases, with 18 bases spanning the gap. This CDR3 is 15 amino acids long. The germline CDR1 and CDR2 sequences are MDHEN and SYDVKM. The CDR3 region has the DNA TGTGCCAGCAGTCCGAAGTGGGGGACAAAGTATGGCTACACCTTC. It specifies CASSPKWGTKYGYTF.

The chain joins TRBV7-2 to TRBJ2-7; D may be TRBD1 (5 bases). V lost 1 base and J 6 bases, leaving 16 bases between the germline ends. The CDR3 is made up of 15 amino acids. Germline CDR1 is SGHTA and CDR2 is FQGNSA. In DNA, the CDR3 is TGTGCCAGCAGCTTAGATGTGACAGTAAGTCTCGAGCAGTACTTC. Protein sequence: CASSLDVTVSLEQYF.

The chain is built from TRBV4-3 and TRBJ1-4; D gene uncertain. The CDR3 has 15 residues. V was trimmed by 0 bases and J by 3 bases, leaving 8 bases between them. CDR1 and CDR2 from the germline V gene are LGHNA and YSLEER. For the CDR3, the DNA is TGCGCCAGCAGCCAAGACTTCGGGTCTAATGAAAAACTGTTTTTT. Translation: CASSQDFGSNEKLFF.

The chain combines TRBV4-3 with TRBJ2-2; 7 bases line up with TRBD1. Germline CDR1 LGHNA, CDR2 YSLEER. The CDR3 is 19 residues long. Trimming cost V 1 base and J 1 base; bases outside gene matches: 12. The CDR3 is CASSQGGWDSNKNTGELFF. CDR3 nucleotide sequence: TGCGCCAGCAGCCAAGGGGGGTGGGACAGCAACAAGAACACCGGGGAGCTGTTTTTT.

V is TRBV5-1 and J is TRBJ2-5; D may be TRBD2 (5 bases). Germline V CDR1 and CDR2: SGHRS, YFSETQ. V lost 1 base and J lost 5, with 12 bases in between. CDR3 length equals 14 residues. The CDR3 coding sequence is TGCGCCAGCAGCTTGTTGTCGGGCGGGGAGACCCAGTACTTC. This codes for CASSLLSGGETQYF.

This clone was seen a single time. J is TRBJ2-7 and V is TRBV7-2, with D uncertain. Germline V CDR1 and CDR2: SGHTA, FQGNSA. The CDR3 runs 15 residues. V dropped 1 base and J dropped 4 bases, with 14 bases sitting between them. DNA for the CDR3: TGTGCCAGCAGCTTAGTGGCGGTCCATTCTTACGAGCAGTACTTC. Amino acids: CASSLVAVHSYEQYF.

The chain employs TRBV5-4 and TRBJ2-5, with 15 bases identical to TRBD2. This CDR3 comprises 16 residues. With V trimmed by 0 bases and J by 5 bases, 2 bases remained unmatched. Germline CDR1 reads SGHNT; CDR2 reads YYREEE (reference sequence). Here the CDR3 reads CASSLGTSGGAETQYF. For the CDR3, the DNA is TGTGCCAGCAGCTTGGGGACTAGCGGGGGGGCGGAGACCCAGTACTTC.

This chain connects TRBV6-6 to TRBJ2-2; possibly TRBD1 for D (6 bases). V lost 5 bases and J 4 bases, leaving 17 bases between the germline ends. Germline-derived CDR1 and CDR2 are MNHNY and SVGAGI (reference sequence). The CDR3 consists of 16 residues. The DNA of the CDR3 is TGTGCCAGCAGTCGGGACATTGCGAGGGGCACCGGGGAGCTGTTTTTT. As protein: CASSRDIARGTGELFF.

The gene calls are TRBV9 and TRBJ2-3; no firm D call. V was pared by 0 bases and J by 0 bases, with 8 bases between. Germline CDR1 SGDLS, CDR2 YYNGEE. The length of the CDR3 is 15 residues. The CDR3 nucleotides are TGTGCCAGCAGCGTAGATTGGTCGAGCACAGATACGCAGTATTTT. Translation gives CASSVDWSSTDTQYF.

CDR3: CASSDRGNTGELFF. In DNA, the CDR3 is TGCGCCAGCAGCGACAGGGGGAACACCGGGGAGCTGTTTTTT. The chain joins TRBV4-1 to TRBJ2-2; 8 bases agree with TRBD1. This CDR3 region has 14 residues. Germline assignment: CDR1 MGHRA and CDR2 YSYEKL. J lost 1 base, V lost 5 bases, and 0 bases had no gene match.

This chain links TRBV28 with TRBJ1-1; 8 bases fit TRBD1. J gave up 7 bases and V 6 bases, and 10 bases lay outside the gene matches. The CDR3 runs 14 residues. From germline, CDR1 is MDHEN and CDR2 SYDVKM. The CDR3 DNA reads as TGTGCCAGCAGGTCACAGGGGGGTGACAATGAAGCTTTCTTT. This sequence encodes CASRSQGGDNEAFF.

About this clone: Other DNA sequences in this sample translate to the same CDR3. This chain's CDR3 is CAWSRGTDTQYF. CDR3 nucleotide sequence: TGTGCCTGGAGTAGGGGTACAGATACGCAGTATTTT. This chain joins TRBV30 and TRBJ2-3, with a weak D call TRBD1 (5 bases). This CDR3 spans 12 amino acids. Looked up from germline, CDR1 is GTSNPN and CDR2 is SVGIG (reference sequence). The V end lost 2 bases, the J end lost 3 bases, and 6 bases lay between the germline ends.

The CDR3 spells CASSPPGGEQYF. For the CDR3, the DNA is TGTGCCAGCAGTCCCCCGGGAGGCGAGCAGTACTTC. This chain links TRBV27 with TRBJ2-7; TRBD2 matches 7 bases. The germline V gene encodes CDR1 MNHEY and CDR2 SMNVEV (reference sequence). Trimming took 5 bases from V and 6 from J; bases not matched to a gene: 4. The CDR3 covers 12 residues.

This chain uses TRBV5-4 with TRBJ1-6, with D unclear. V lost 0 bases, J lost 3 bases, and 7 bases lay in between. This CDR3 comprises 15 residues. The germline CDR1 and CDR2 sequences are SGHNT and YYREEE (reference sequence). CDR3 sequence: CASSLAGNYNSPLHF. The CDR3 coding sequence is TGTGCCAGCAGCTTGGCGGGAAACTATAATTCACCCCTCCACTTT.